These T cell receptor beta chains were read from a single sample in a study of shared clonotypes between healthy human individuals. The table came from immunoSEQ multiplex PCR; TCRdb's copy has only in-frame clones and leaves some out. The repertoire has around 200,000 clones, approximately 92% of them found once; the top ten carry around 0.067%. Sequenced material: naive CD4+ T cells sorted from blood. These receptors originate from a woman aged 30 to 39 in good health. The CDR3 runs from the conserved cysteine through the conserved F or W. A D gene is named only where the DNA matches it firmly. Clone size is stated in some rows and not others, as once, few, many or a class when expanded.

TRBJ2-7	-	TRBV5-1	TRBD1	TGCGCCAGCAGCTTGGGACAGGGGGCCTACGAGCAGTACTTC	CASSLGQGAYEQYF
TRBJ1-6	-	TRBV19	TRBD1	TGTGCCAGTAGACCGGGACAGGGTCCTTCACCCCTCCACTTT	CASRPGQGPSPLHF
TRBJ2-5	-	TRBV27	-	TGTGCCAGCAGGGAGGTTAGCGCACCCTACCAAGAGACCCAGTACTTC	CASREVSAPYQETQYF
TRBJ2-7	few	TRBV2	TRBD1	TGTGCCAGCAAAAGGGACAGGGGGTTATACGACGAGCAGTACTTC	CASKRDRGLYDEQYF
TRBJ2-4	-	TRBV28	-	TGTGCCAGCAGCCAAACAGGGTTAGCCAAAAACATTCAGTACTTC	CASSQTGLAKNIQYF
TRBJ2-1	-	TRBV7-9	-	TGTGCCAGCAGCTTTTTGGGAGATTATTTTGAGCAGTTCTTC	CASSFLGDYFEQFF
TRBJ1-2	-	TRBV18	-	TGTGCCAGCTCACCGAGGGGGAACTATGGCTACACCTTC	CASSPRGNYGYTF
TRBJ2-7	-	TRBV11-2	-	TGTGCCAGCAGCCACGGGGTAACCTCTCCCGAGCAGTACTTC	CASSHGVTSPEQYF
TRBJ1-6	-	TRBV2	-	TGTGCCAGCTCAGACGGACTTAATTCACCCCTCCACTTT	CASSDGLNSPLHF
TRBJ2-6	once	TRBV28	-	TGTGCCAGCAGGCCAGGGGCAGGGGCTGGGGCCAACGTCCTGACTTTC	CASRPGAGAGANVLTF